This T cell receptor (beta chain) was sequenced for a study of T-cell reconstitution after alpha-beta-depleted transplantation in children. Germline V lookup: CDR1 SGHAT, CDR2 FQNNGV. CDR3 length equals 12 residues. This clonotype turned up a few times. One end of the junction fails to match germline, which may point to a read error. The TCRbeta library was prepared with unique molecular identifiers. One entry per CDR3 protein, called by TCRdb with MiXCR from the PCR reads. Of around 25,000 distinct CDR3 sequences listed, roughly 19% are singletons. This specimen was PBMCs, mostly from graft donor cells, taken 60 days after TCRalphabeta/CD19-depleted stem cell transplant. The V gene is TRBV11-2, the J gene TRBJ2-1, with D perhaps TRBD2 (6 bases). This sequence was found in a male patient aged 2-10 years who had a stem cell transplant for acute lymphoblastic leukemia, so the T cells may come from the graft donor. As DNA, the CDR3 is TGTGCCAGCAGGTTAGCGGAAAATGAGCAGTTCTTC. This translates into CASRLAENEQFF.